The source of this T cell receptor beta chain is a study of cytomegalovirus exposure and HLA in healthy donors. As regards this clone: Its specificity is unknown.

CDR3 length: 14 amino acids. V was clipped by 4 bases and J by 8 bases; unmatched bases: 4. Germline V lookup: CDR1 MNHNS, CDR2 SASEGT. General observations from the study: A classifier reportedly called cytomegalovirus status with high sensitivity and specificity. Donors belonging to an Asian-associated ancestry cluster reportedly showed fewer N-insertions in productive TCRs than the approximately 640-donor mean, according to what a later analysis found. A highly shared variant cluster was judged a likely technical artifact. Across all donors, roughly uniform sequencing depth was an assumption of the presence/absence analyses.

PCR employed 60 Vbeta and 13 Jbeta primers. Profiling relied on immunoSEQ multiplex PCR, and the TCRdb table lists in-frame clones only, not all of them. This sample contains under 40,000 clones. This receptor was obtained from a female donor in good health and CMV-seronegative. The sequenced sample consisted of PBMCs. This chain uses TRBV6-1 with TRBJ1-6; TRBD1 aligns across 8 bases. For the CDR3, the DNA is TGTGCCAGCAGTGGACAGGGGCGGGATTCACCCCTCCACTTT. Its protein product is CASSGQGRDSPLHF.